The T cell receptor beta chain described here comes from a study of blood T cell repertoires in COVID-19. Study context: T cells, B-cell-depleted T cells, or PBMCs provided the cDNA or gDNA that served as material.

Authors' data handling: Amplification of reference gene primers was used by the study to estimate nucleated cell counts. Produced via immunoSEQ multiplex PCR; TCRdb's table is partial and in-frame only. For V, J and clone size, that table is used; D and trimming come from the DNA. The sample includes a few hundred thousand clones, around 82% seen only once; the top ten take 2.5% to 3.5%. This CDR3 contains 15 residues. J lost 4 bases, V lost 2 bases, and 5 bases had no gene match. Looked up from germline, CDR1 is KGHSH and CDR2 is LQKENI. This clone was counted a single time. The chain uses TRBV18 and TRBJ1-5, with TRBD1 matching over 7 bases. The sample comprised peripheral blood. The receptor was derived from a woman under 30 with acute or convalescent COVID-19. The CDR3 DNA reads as TGTGCCAGCTCACCAAGGGGACAGAGGAATCAGCCCCAGCATTTT. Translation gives CASSPRGQRNQPQHF.